This T cell receptor beta chain came from a study of CD8+ T cells in alopecia areata. After isolation, RNA underwent reverse transcription to generate cDNA as the sequencing template. The assay was immunoSEQ multiplex PCR, and TCRdb's table has in-frame clones only and misses some. The sample shows approximately 150,000 clones, approximately 51% of them seen only once. CDR1 and CDR2 (germline): GTSNPN, SVGIG (reference sequence). V was trimmed by 3 bases and J by 4 bases, leaving 3 bases between them. The CDR3 covers 10 residues. The table lists this clone with a few counts. The chain combines TRBV30 with TRBJ2-5; no clear D. The sample in question was CD4+ T cells sorted from blood, obtained at week 0. This clonotype originated in a human donor with alopecia areata. In nucleotides, the CDR3 is TGTGCCTGGAGGAGAGAGACCCAGTACTTC. Amino acid sequence: CAWRRETQYF.